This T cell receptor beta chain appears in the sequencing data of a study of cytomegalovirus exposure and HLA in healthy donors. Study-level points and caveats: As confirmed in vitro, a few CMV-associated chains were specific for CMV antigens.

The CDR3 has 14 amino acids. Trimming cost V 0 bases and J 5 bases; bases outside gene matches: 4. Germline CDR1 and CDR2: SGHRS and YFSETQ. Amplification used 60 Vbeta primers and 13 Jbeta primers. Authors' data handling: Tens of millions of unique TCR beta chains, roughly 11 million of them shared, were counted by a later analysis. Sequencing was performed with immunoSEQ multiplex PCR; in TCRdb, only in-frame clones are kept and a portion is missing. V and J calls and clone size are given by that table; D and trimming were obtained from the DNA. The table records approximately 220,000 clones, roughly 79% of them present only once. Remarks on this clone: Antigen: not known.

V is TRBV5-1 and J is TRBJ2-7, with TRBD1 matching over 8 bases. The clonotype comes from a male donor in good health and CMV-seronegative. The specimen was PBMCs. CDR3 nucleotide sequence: TGCGCCAGCAGCTTGGAGGGACAGGTAGACGAGCAGTACTTC. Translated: CASSLEGQVDEQYF.